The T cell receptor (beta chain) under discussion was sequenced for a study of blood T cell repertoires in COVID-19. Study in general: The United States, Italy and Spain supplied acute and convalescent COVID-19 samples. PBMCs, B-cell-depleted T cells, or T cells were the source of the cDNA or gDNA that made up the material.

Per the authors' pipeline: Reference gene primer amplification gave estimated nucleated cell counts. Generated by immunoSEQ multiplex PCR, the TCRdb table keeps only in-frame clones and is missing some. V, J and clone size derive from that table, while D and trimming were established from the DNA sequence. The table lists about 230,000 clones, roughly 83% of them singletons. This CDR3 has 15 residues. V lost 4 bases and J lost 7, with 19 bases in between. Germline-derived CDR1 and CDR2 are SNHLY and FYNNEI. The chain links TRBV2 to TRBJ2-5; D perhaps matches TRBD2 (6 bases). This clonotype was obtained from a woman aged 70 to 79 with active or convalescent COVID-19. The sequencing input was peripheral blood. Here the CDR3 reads CASSVGGDLSGTQYF. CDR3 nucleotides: TGTGCCAGCAGTGTGGGCGGGGACCTTTCGGGGACCCAGTACTTC.